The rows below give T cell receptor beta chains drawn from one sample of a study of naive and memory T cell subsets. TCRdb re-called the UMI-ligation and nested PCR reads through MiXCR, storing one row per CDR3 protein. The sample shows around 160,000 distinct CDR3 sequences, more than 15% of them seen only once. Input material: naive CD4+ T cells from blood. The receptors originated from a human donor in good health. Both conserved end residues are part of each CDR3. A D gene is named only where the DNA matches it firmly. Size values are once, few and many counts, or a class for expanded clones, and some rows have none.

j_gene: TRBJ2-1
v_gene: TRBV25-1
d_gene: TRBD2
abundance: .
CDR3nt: TGTGCCAGCAGTGAAATCACACCGGGACTAGCGGGAGGGCGGATCCGCAATGAGCAGTTCTTC
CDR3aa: CASSEITPGLAGGRIRNEQFF

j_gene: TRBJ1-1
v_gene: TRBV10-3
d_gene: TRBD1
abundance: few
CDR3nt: TGTGCCATCAGGAGGGACAGCCAGAACACTGAAGCTTTCTTT
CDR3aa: CAIRRDSQNTEAFF

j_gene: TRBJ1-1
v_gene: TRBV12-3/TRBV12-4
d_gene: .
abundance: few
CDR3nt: TGTGCCAGCAGAGACAGGTGGAACACTGAAGCTTTCTTT
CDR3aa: CASRDRWNTEAFF

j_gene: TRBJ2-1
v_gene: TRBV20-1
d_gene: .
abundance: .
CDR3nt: TGCAGTGCTAGGTGGCAGGGACCCTACAATGAGCAGTTCTTC
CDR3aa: CSARWQGPYNEQFF

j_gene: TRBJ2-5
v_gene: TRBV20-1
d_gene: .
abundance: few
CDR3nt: TGCAGTGCTAGTCGACGGGCGGAGACCCAGTACTTC
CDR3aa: CSASRRAETQYF

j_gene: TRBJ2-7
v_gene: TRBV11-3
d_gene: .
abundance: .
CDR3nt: TGTGCCAGCAGCTCCCGGGCCTGGGACTACGAGCAGTACTTC
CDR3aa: CASSSRAWDYEQYF

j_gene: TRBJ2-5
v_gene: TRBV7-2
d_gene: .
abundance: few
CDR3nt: TGTGCCAGCAGCTTAGCGGGCAGGGTGGAAGAGACCCAGTACTTC
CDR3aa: CASSLAGRVEETQYF

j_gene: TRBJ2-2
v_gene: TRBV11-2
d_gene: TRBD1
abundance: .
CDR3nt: TGTGCCAGCAGCTCCGTCCCGGGACAGGGGGCGGGCGGGGAGCTGTTTTTT
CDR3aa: CASSSVPGQGAGGELFF

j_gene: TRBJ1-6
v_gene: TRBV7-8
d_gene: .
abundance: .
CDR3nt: TGTGCCAGCAGCTTAAGGCAGAATAATTCACCCCTCCACTTT
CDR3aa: CASSLRQNNSPLHF

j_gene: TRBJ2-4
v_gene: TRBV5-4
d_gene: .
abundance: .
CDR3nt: TGTGCCAGCAGCTCTTGGGGGTGCAAAAACATTCAGTACTTC
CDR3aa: CASSSWGCKNIQYF

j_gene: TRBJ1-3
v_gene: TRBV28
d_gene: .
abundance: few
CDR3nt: TGTGCCAGCAGCCTCGAGAGAAACACCATATATTTT
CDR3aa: CASSLERNTIYF

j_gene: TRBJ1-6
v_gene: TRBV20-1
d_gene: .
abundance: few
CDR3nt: TGCAGTGCCCGACCTGCCGGGACACTTGATTCACCCCTCCACTTT
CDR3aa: CSARPAGTLDSPLHF

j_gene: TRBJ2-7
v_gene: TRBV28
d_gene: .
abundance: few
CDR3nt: TGTGCCAGCAGTTTAAGAGGGAGAGGAACCGAGCAGTACTTC
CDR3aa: CASSLRGRGTEQYF

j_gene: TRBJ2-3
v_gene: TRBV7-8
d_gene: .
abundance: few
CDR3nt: TGTGCCAGTATCTATTGGGGGAGTAGCACAGATACGCAGTATTTT
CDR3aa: CASIYWGSSTDTQYF

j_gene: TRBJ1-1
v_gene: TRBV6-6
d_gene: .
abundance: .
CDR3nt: TGTGCCAGCAGTTCCCAGTACAGGGACACTGAAGCTTTCTTT
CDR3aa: CASSSQYRDTEAFF

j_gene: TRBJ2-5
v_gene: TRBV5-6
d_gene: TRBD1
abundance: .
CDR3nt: TGTGCCAGCGGTACAGGGGGATTTAAGAGAGAGACCCAGTACTTC
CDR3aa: CASGTGGFKRETQYF

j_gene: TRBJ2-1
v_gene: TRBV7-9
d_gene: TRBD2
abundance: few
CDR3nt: TGTGCCAGCAGCTCCGGGACTAGCGGGAAAAAAGCCTACAATGAGCAGTTCTTC
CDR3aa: CASSSGTSGKKAYNEQFF

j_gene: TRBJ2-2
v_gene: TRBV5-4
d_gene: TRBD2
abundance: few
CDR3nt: TGTGCCAGCAGCTGGACTAGCGGCCGGGGGACCGGGGAGCTGTTTTTT
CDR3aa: CASSWTSGRGTGELFF

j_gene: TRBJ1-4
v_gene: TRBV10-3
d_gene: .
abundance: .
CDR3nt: TGTGCCATCAGTTCTCGGGAGCCCGCAACTAATGAAAAACTGTTTTTT
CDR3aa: CAISSREPATNEKLFF

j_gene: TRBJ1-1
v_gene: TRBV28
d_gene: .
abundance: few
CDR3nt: TGTGCCAGCAGCATCACCCGGGGTAGTGAGAACACTGAAGCTTTCTTT
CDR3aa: CASSITRGSENTEAFF

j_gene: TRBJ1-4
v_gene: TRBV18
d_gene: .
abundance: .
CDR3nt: TGTGCCAGCTCATCGACGGGGGTGGCGAATGAAAAACTGTTTTTT
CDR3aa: CASSSTGVANEKLFF

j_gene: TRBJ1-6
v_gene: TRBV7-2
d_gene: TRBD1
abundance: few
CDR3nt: TGTGCCAGCAGCTTACTGACAGGGGATAATTCACCCCTCCACTTT
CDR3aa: CASSLLTGDNSPLHF

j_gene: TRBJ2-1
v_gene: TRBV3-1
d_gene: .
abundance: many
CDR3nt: TGTGCCAGCAGCCAAGGGGACAATGAGCAGTTCTTC
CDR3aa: CASSQGDNEQFF

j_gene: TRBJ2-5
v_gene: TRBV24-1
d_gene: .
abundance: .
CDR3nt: TGTGCCACCAGTGATTTGGGAGGGAACGAAGAGACCCAGTACTTC
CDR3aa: CATSDLGGNEETQYF

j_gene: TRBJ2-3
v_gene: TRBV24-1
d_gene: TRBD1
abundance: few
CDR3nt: TGTGCCACCAGTGATTCGCGGACAGGGGTCACAGATACGCAGTATTTT
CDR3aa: CATSDSRTGVTDTQYF

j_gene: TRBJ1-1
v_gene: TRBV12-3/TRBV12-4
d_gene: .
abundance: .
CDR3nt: TGTGCCAGCAGTTTTTCTGACAGGTATAACACTGAAGCTTTCTTT
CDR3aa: CASSFSDRYNTEAFF

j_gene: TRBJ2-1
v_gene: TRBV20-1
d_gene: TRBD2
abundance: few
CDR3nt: TGCAGTGCTGGCCCGGCGGGAGCACCCTACAATGAGCAGTTCTTC
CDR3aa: CSAGPAGAPYNEQFF

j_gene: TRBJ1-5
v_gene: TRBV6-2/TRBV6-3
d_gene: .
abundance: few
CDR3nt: TGTGCCAGCTGTACAGACGGGGGGGCCAATCAGCCCCAGCATTTT
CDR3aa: CASCTDGGANQPQHF

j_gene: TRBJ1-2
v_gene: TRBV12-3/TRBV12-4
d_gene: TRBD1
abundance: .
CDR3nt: TGTGCCAGCAGTCAACAGGGGGCGCTGGGCTATGGCTACACCTTC
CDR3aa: CASSQQGALGYGYTF

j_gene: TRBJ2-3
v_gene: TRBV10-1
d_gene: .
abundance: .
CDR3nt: TGCGCCAGCAGTGACCCCTTGGGGAGTGCAGATACGCAGTATTTT
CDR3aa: CASSDPLGSADTQYF

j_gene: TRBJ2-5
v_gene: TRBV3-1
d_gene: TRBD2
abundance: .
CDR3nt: TGTGCCAGCAGCCAAGATACGGGAGGGGGTCCCCAGTACTTC
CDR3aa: CASSQDTGGGPQYF

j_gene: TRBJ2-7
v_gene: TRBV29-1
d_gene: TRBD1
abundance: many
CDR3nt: TGCAGCGTTGCGCGGACAGGGGCAAAATACGAGCAGTACTTC
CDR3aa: CSVARTGAKYEQYF

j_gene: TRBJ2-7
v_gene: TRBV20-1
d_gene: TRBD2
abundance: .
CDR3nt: TGCAGTGCTAGAGACCCTAGCGGGAGTAGCGAGCAGTACTTC
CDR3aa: CSARDPSGSSEQYF

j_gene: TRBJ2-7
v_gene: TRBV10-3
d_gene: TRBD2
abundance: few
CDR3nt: TGTGCCATCAGGGGGGGACTAGCGGGAGGAAGAAGTTCCTACGAGCAGTACTTC
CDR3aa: CAIRGGLAGGRSSYEQYF

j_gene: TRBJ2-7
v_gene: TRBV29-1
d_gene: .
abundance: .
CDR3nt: TGCAGCGTTGATTCTACTAGCTGGCCCTACGAGCAGTACTTC
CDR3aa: CSVDSTSWPYEQYF

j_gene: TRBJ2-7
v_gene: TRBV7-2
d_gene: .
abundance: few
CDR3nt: TGTGCCAGCAGCGTTCGACTGGGGACCTCCTACGAGCAGTACTTC
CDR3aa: CASSVRLGTSYEQYF